The entry that follows covers one T cell receptor (beta chain) sequence. This specimen belongs to a study of OX40 agonist ivuxolimab in advanced cancers. Only in-frame clones appear in the TCRdb table, and some are missing; sequencing was by immunoSEQ multiplex PCR. The sample consists of 81,000 or so clones, about 89% of them appearing once. CDR1 SGHRS and CDR2 YFSETQ come from the germline V gene. The V and J ends lost 2 bases and 2 bases respectively, with 9 bases between them. There are 14 residues in the CDR3. The TCR comes from an adult with an advanced solid tumor such as melanoma, head and neck, liver or kidney cancer. V usage is TRBV5-1 and J usage is TRBJ2-3; no clear D gene. The sample in question was CD4+ or CD8+ T cells sorted from blood, obtained in a trial of the OX40 agonist ivuxolimab. CDR3 sequence reads: CASSFSRHTDTQYF. The DNA for the CDR3 is TGCGCCAGCAGCTTTTCCAGACACACAGATACGCAGTATTTT.